The next 2 T cell receptor beta chains were all read from a single sample in a study of PD-1 blockade in classical Hodgkin lymphoma (TCRdb year 2020). Library preparation was by the immunoSEQ multiplex PCR assay. Entries here come from immuneACCESS through TCRdb and include only in-frame sequences with V and J called. Some clones fail to appear in such tables; in the studies checked, an unresolved V gene covers under half of the shortfall, and the cause of the remainder is unknown. Across this sample there are some 100,000 clones, with around nine tenths seen only once. In total, the top ten clones hold about 2.5% of the sample. The time point label for this specimen denotes: cycle 1 day 1 (C1D1), immediately before nivolumab initiation. All trial patients had relapsed after autologous stem cell transplantation, with cohorts A, B and C differing in prior brentuximab vedotin exposure. The sequenced sample was peripheral blood mononuclear cells (PBMCs), obtained at baseline. The receptors shown here come from a human donor with classical Hodgkin lymphoma.

The chain joins TRBV9 to TRBJ2-1; no reliable D call. This CDR3 comprises 13 residues. From germline, CDR1 is SGDLS and CDR2 YYNGEE. Deletions cut 0 bases from V and 5 bases from J, with 6 bases between. The CDR3 sequence: CASSVGSHNEQFF. CDR3 DNA: TGTGCCAGCAGCGTAGGAAGCCACAATGAGCAGTTCTTC.

The chain combines TRBV11-2 with TRBJ1-1; perhaps TRBD1 as D (6 bases). V lost 5 bases, J lost 2 bases, and 12 bases lay in between. CDR3 length: 14 amino acids. Germline CDR1 SGHAT, CDR2 FQNNGV. CDR3 sequence: CASSPRTVNTEAFF. CDR3 bases: TGTGCCAGCAGCCCGAGGACAGTTAACACTGAAGCTTTCTTT.